A single sample gave rise to the 29 T cell receptor beta chains below, sequenced in a study of T cell changes during pregnancy in multiple sclerosis. The data were produced by immunoSEQ multiplex PCR, yet TCRdb's version contains in-frame clones alone and is incomplete. The sample has 65,000 to 90,000 clones, roughly 92% seen once; the top ten hold 2.3%. This specimen was peripheral blood, taken before pregnancy. The origin of the receptors is a female donor with multiple sclerosis, enrolled in a pregnancy study.

This sequence joins TRBV7-2 and TRBJ1-3; tentatively, D is TRBD1 (6 bases). CDR3 size: 14 residues. Germline V gives CDR1 SGHTA, CDR2 FQGNSA. Trimming shortened V by 3 bases and J by 2 bases, and 8 bases separated the two germline ends. For the CDR3, the DNA is TGTGCCAGCAGCTTCGGGACACCTGGAAACACCATATATTTT. This encodes CASSFGTPGNTIYF. Combining the CDR3 with reference TRBV7-2 and TRBJ1-3 gives the whole variable domain GAGVSQSPSNKVTEKGKDVELRCDPISGHTALYWYRQSLGQGLEFLIYFQGNSAPDKSGLPSDRFSAERTGGSVSTLTIQRTQQEDSAVYLCASSFGTPGNTIYFGEGSWLTVV.

This clone has a count of ten or more. The rearrangement links TRBV19 to TRBJ2-7; the match to TRBD2 covers 7 bases. Per the germline V gene, CDR1 is LNHDA and CDR2 is SQIVND (reference sequence). Trimming cost V 1 base and J 6 bases; bases outside gene matches: 0. The CDR3 consists of 12 residues. CDR3 nucleotides: TGTGCCAGTAGTATAGGGACTAGCGAGCAGTACTTC. It encodes CASSIGTSEQYF.

The V and J genes are TRBV29-1 and TRBJ1-5, with D hard to call. Germline assignment: CDR1 SQVTM and CDR2 ANQGSEA. Trimming removed 5 bases at V and 7 bases at J, with 18 bases between. The CDR3 is 14 amino acids. The DNA of the CDR3 is TGCAGCGTTACTTATGAGAAGCCCCAACAGCCCCAGCATTTT. Protein product: CSVTYEKPQQPQHF.

The CDR3 region is CAWRGTAANTGELFF. DNA of the CDR3: TGTGCCTGGAGGGGGACAGCAGCGAACACCGGGGAGCTGTTTTTT. The chain employs TRBV30 and TRBJ2-2; 7 bases line up with TRBD1. The CDR3 is 15 residues long. From germline, CDR1 is GTSNPN and CDR2 SVGIG (reference sequence). V lost 3 bases to trimming and J lost 0 bases; unmatched junction nucleotides: 4.

V is TRBV6-5 and J is TRBJ1-1; TRBD1 is a possible D gene (5 bases). CDR1 is MNHEY, CDR2 SVGAGI, per germline. The CDR3 totals 13 residues. Trimming removed 2 bases at V and 4 bases at J, with 8 bases between. The CDR3: CASSYPGGTEAFF. Here the CDR3 DNA reads TGTGCCAGCAGTTACCCCGGGGGCACTGAAGCTTTCTTT.

The chain recombines TRBV9 with TRBJ2-1, with 12 bases identical to TRBD1. Germline V gives CDR1 SGDLS, CDR2 YYNGEE. V was pared by 4 bases and J by 9 bases, with 8 bases of the junction left unmatched. The CDR3 sequence is 15 residues long. The CDR3 sequence: CASSPRDRGRGEQFF. CDR3 in DNA: TGTGCCAGCAGCCCCCGGGACAGGGGGCGAGGTGAGCAGTTCTTC.

The chain carries TRBV29-1 and TRBJ1-1, with a weak D call TRBD1 (6 bases). This CDR3 has 15 amino acids. Germline V lookup: CDR1 SQVTM, CDR2 ANQGSEA. Trimming removed 5 bases from V and 4 bases from J, with 20 bases in between. CDR3 in DNA: TGCAGCGTTCTGCCCGGGGACAAAAGGGGCACTGAAGCTTTCTTT. Protein: CSVLPGDKRGTEAFF. Full variable domain (outside the CDR3, taken from reference TRBV29-1 and TRBJ1-1): SAVISQKPSRDICQRGTSLTIQCQVDSQVTMMFWYRQQPGQSLTLIATANQGSEATYESGFVIDKFPISRPNLTFSTLTVSNMSPEDSSIYLCSVLPGDKRGTEAFFGQGTRLTVV.

The rearrangement joins TRBV11-2 to TRBJ2-1, with 11 bases lining up with TRBD2. After removal of 2 bases from V and 7 bases from J, the junction contained 7 bases not matched to a gene. This CDR3 is 16 amino acids long. Germline CDR1 and CDR2: SGHAT and FQNNGV. The CDR3 region is CASSLRLLAGENEQFF. In DNA, the CDR3 is TGTGCCAGCAGCTTAAGGCTACTAGCGGGAGAAAATGAGCAGTTCTTC. The full variable domain, with the rest looked up from reference TRBV11-2 and TRBJ2-1, is EAGVAQSPRYKIIEKRQSVAFWCNPISGHATLYWYQQILGQGPKLLIQFQNNGVVDDSQLPKDRFSAERLKGVDSTLKIQPAKLEDSAVYLCASSLRLLAGENEQFFGPGTRLTVL.

The rearrangement uses TRBV7-3 and TRBJ2-5; 7 bases are a match to TRBD1. Judging by the DNA end, TRBJ2-7 fits better; the J call may be wrong. The CDR3 loop spans 15 amino acids. In germline, CDR1 is SGHTA, CDR2 FQGTGA. CDR3 protein: CASSPGPGQRYEQYF. The CDR3 DNA reads as TGTGCCAGCAGCCCAGGACCGGGACAGAGGTACGAGCAGTACTTC.

Worth noting for this clone: The junction departs from germline at one end; a sequencing error may be responsible. The chain combines TRBV5-1 with TRBJ2-7; 10 nucleotides agree with TRBD2. The CDR3 is made up of 14 amino acids. Germline CDR1 is SGHRS and CDR2 is YFSETQ. For the CDR3, the DNA is TGCGCCAGCAGCTTGGCCAGGACTAGCGGCGAGGAGTACTTC. Its protein is CASSLARTSGEEYF.

The J gene is TRBJ2-1, the V gene TRBV27; D is perhaps TRBD2 (5 bases). With 4 bases removed from V and 7 bases from J, the gap between germline ends came to 11 bases. Germline-derived CDR1 and CDR2 are MNHEY and SMNVEV (reference sequence). The CDR3 is 13 residues long. The DNA for the CDR3 is TGTGCCAGCAGTTGGACTTTTGGAAATGAGCAGTTCTTC. Protein: CASSWTFGNEQFF.

This clone showed up just once. J is TRBJ2-1 and V is TRBV28; 9 positions match TRBD1. The CDR3 is 16 residues long. The V segment lost 5 bases and the J segment 0 bases; nucleotides outside the gene matches: 5. CDR1 is MDHEN, CDR2 SYDVKM, per germline. In DNA, the CDR3 is TGTGCCAGCAGTCGGACAGGGGCGAGCTCCTACAATGAGCAGTTCTTC. As protein: CASSRTGASSYNEQFF. The full variable domain, in which reference TRBV28 and TRBJ2-1 provide the parts outside the CDR3, is DVKVTQSSRYLVKRTGEKVFLECVQDMDHENMFWYRQDPGLGLRLIYFSYDVKMKEKGDIPEGYSVSREKKERFSLILESASTNQTSMYLCASSRTGASSYNEQFFGPGTRLTVL.

This chain uses TRBV18 with TRBJ2-7, with D tentatively TRBD1 (6 bases). Germline V CDR1 and CDR2: KGHSH, LQKENI. V was cut by 6 bases and J by 4 bases, with 19 bases left in between. The CDR3 totals 15 residues. In DNA form, the CDR3 reads TGTGCCAGCTCCCGAGGCAGGGGACAACTGTACGAGCAGTACTTC. Protein: CASSRGRGQLYEQYF.

The sample holds a few counts of this clone. The V and J genes are TRBV7-9 and TRBJ2-7; TRBD2 might be the D (6 bases). V shed 5 bases and J shed 2 bases, with 13 bases lying between them. There are 14 residues in the CDR3. Germline assignment: CDR1 SEHNR and CDR2 FQNEAQ (reference sequence). The CDR3: CASSPGLGTYEQYF. CDR3 sequence (DNA): TGTGCCAGCAGCCCGGGACTCGGCACCTACGAGCAGTACTTC.

The rearrangement joins TRBV9 to TRBJ2-1, with TRBD2 identical over 11 bases. Unmatched junction bases numbered 6, after V lost 3 bases and J lost 4 bases. The CDR3 has 16 amino acids. Germline lookup yields CDR1 SGDLS and CDR2 YYNGEE. The CDR3 loop reads CASSGGSGRVYNEQFF. The DNA of the CDR3 is TGTGCCAGCAGCGGAGGTAGCGGGAGGGTTTACAATGAGCAGTTCTTC. Full variable domain (outside the CDR3, taken from reference TRBV9 and TRBJ2-1): DSGVTQTPKHLITATGQRVTLRCSPRSGDLSVYWYQQSLDQGLQFLIQYYNGEERAKGNILERFSAQQFPDLHSELNLSSLELGDSALYFCASSGGSGRVYNEQFFGPGTRLTVL.

V gene TRBV6-4 combines with J gene TRBJ2-3; TRBD1 might be the D (6 bases). Germline V gene lookup returns CDR1 MRHNA and CDR2 SNTAGT. Trimming took 0 bases from V and 0 from J, leaving 10 bases between them. CDR3 size: 16 residues. This chain's CDR3 is CASSDSAGASTDTQYF. In nucleotides, the CDR3 is TGTGCCAGCAGTGACTCCGCAGGGGCGAGCACAGATACGCAGTATTTT.

This chain links TRBV7-9 with TRBJ2-7; the match to TRBD2 covers 12 bases. This CDR3 comprises 15 residues. V shed 5 bases and J 5 bases; nucleotides not matched to a gene: 7. Germline loops: CDR1 SEHNR, CDR2 FQNEAQ (reference sequence). The CDR3 DNA follows: TGTGCCAGCAGCATAACTAGCGGGAGGTACCACGAGCAGTACTTC. Protein product: CASSITSGRYHEQYF.

The chain couples TRBV5-4 to TRBJ2-5; possibly TRBD2 for D (5 bases). Trimming left V 0 bases short and J 7 bases short, with 19 bases between. CDR1 and CDR2 from the germline V gene are SGHNT and YYREEE (reference sequence). CDR3 length: 16 amino acids. The CDR3 loop is CASSLALTGSGSTQYF. CDR3 DNA: TGTGCCAGCAGCTTGGCCTTAACTGGGAGCGGATCGACCCAGTACTTC.

The V gene is TRBV7-8, the J gene TRBJ1-5; TRBD1 agrees at 11 bases. CDR1 is SGHVS, CDR2 FQNEAQ, per germline. Trimming removed 5 bases from V and 3 bases from J; junction bases left unmatched: 6. This CDR3 spans 16 amino acids. CDR3 coding DNA: TGTGCCAGCAGCCCTTGGACAGGGGGCATCAATCAGCCCCAGCATTTT. Translating it yields CASSPWTGGINQPQHF.

This chain links TRBV4-3 with TRBJ2-1, with TRBD2 matching 7 bases. Germline CDR1 LGHNA, CDR2 YSLEER. The CDR3 is 18 residues long. V shed 0 bases, J shed 6 bases, and the junction held 14 bases outside the gene matches. The CDR3 protein is CASSQDPLPAGARNEQFF. The DNA for the CDR3 is TGCGCCAGCAGCCAAGACCCACTTCCTGCGGGAGCGCGCAATGAGCAGTTCTTC.

J is TRBJ1-5 and V is TRBV19; 8 positions agree with TRBD1. The length of the CDR3 is 14 residues. Trimming at V came to 3 bases and at J to 3 bases, leaving 1 base not matched to a gene. The V gene's germline CDR1 is LNHDA and CDR2 SQIVND (reference sequence). The CDR3 region has the DNA TGTGCCAGTAGTATGACAGGGGTCAATCAGCCCCAGCATTTT. Translating it yields CASSMTGVNQPQHF. The full variable domain, with the rest looked up from reference TRBV19 and TRBJ1-5, is DGGITQSPKYLFRKEGQNVTLSCEQNLNHDAMYWYRQDPGQGLRLIYYSQIVNDFQKGDIAEGYSVSREKKESFPLTVTSAQKNPTAFYLCASSMTGVNQPQHFGDGTRLSIL.

This chain joins TRBV29-1 and TRBJ2-5, with D possibly being TRBD2 (5 bases). The germline V gene encodes CDR1 SQVTM and CDR2 ANQGSEA. V lost 2 bases, J lost 5 bases, and 12 bases lay in between. This CDR3 comprises 13 residues. CDR3 coding DNA: TGCAGCGTTGAACCTCTAGCAGTTGAGACCCAGTACTTC. Translating gives CSVEPLAVETQYF.

This chain connects TRBV18 to TRBJ1-2; 7 positions agree with TRBD1. Per the germline V gene, CDR1 is KGHSH and CDR2 is LQKENI. The CDR3 sequence is 13 residues long. Trimming took 2 bases from V and 8 from J; bases not matched to a gene: 5. The CDR3: CASSPRGQEGYTF. As DNA, the CDR3 is TGTGCCAGCTCACCAAGGGGGCAAGAAGGCTACACCTTC.

V gene TRBV6-6 combines with J gene TRBJ2-7; D gene unclear. Germline loops: CDR1 MNHNY, CDR2 SVGAGI (reference sequence). The V gene lost 0 bases and the J gene lost 0 bases, with 6 bases spanning the gap. This CDR3 is 14 amino acids long. CDR3 coding DNA: TGTGCCAGCAGTTACTCAGCGAGCTCCTACGAGCAGTACTTC. It translates to CASSYSASSYEQYF.

Only a few counts were recorded for this clone. CDR3 sequence: CASSQLDRDTGELFF. The DNA of the CDR3 is TGCGCCAGCAGCCAACTCGACAGGGACACCGGGGAGCTGTTTTTT. The rearrangement links TRBV4-3 to TRBJ2-2, with 7 bases that match TRBD1. The CDR3 covers 15 residues. From germline, CDR1 is LGHNA and CDR2 YSLEER. After removal of 2 bases from V and 3 bases from J, the junction contained 3 bases not matched to a gene.

This clone is labeled as medium-sized. This chain uses TRBV19 with TRBJ1-5; TRBD1 matches 7 bases. This CDR3 comprises 15 residues. In germline, CDR1 is LNHDA, CDR2 SQIVND (reference sequence). Losses at the gene ends were 5 bases for V and 6 bases for J; bases not matched to a gene: 10. CDR3 in amino acids: CASSLTGASGQPQHF. CDR3 bases: TGTGCCAGTAGTTTAACAGGGGCCTCAGGTCAGCCCCAGCATTTT.

V gene TRBV11-2 combines with J gene TRBJ2-3; a possible D gene is TRBD2 (5 bases). Trimming took 1 base from V and 2 from J, leaving 13 bases between them. From germline, CDR1 is SGHAT and CDR2 FQNNGV. This CDR3 spans 16 amino acids. The CDR3 DNA sequence: TGTGCCAGCAGCTTAGTCGGGGTCCGGAACACAGATACGCAGTATTTT. Translation: CASSLVGVRNTDTQYF.

The chain joins TRBV4-3 to TRBJ2-5; 10 bases fit TRBD2. The germline CDR1 and CDR2 sequences are LGHNA and YSLEER. Trimming cost V 1 base and J 1 base; bases outside gene matches: 3. The CDR3 runs 16 residues. CDR3 bases: TGCGCCAGCAGCCAAGGAGCGGGAGGGCCCCAAGAGACCCAGTACTTC. Protein sequence: CASSQGAGGPQETQYF.

This chain connects TRBV19 to TRBJ2-1; TRBD2 might be the D (5 bases). The ends were cut back, 3 bases at V and 4 bases at J, with 10 bases in the middle. In germline, CDR1 is LNHDA, CDR2 SQIVND (reference sequence). The CDR3 has 14 amino acids. The CDR3 here is CASSIRTAYNEQFF. The CDR3 DNA is TGTGCCAGTAGTATCAGGACTGCATACAATGAGCAGTTCTTC.